A selection of T cell receptor beta chains follows, all from one sample in a study of blood T cells in healthy people across ages. TCRdb re-called the 5' RACE reads through MiXCR, storing one row per CDR3 protein. The sample holds about 1.1 million distinct CDR3 sequences, 35% to 40% seen once. Material for sequencing was blood. The receptors originated from a man younger than 35 in good health. The CDR3 runs from the conserved cysteine through the conserved F or W. A D gene is named only where the DNA matches it firmly. Not all rows give a size; the values are once, few, many and, for expanded clones, a class.

CDR3aa	CDR3nt	len	v_gene	j_gene	d_gene	abundance
CASNPGLAGDDEQFF	TGTGCCAGCAACCCCGGACTAGCGGGGGATGATGAGCAGTTCTTC	15	TRBV14	TRBJ2-1	TRBD2	once
CASSLAAPRGYTF	TGTGCCAGCAGCTTGGCCGCGCCGAGGGGCTACACCTTC	13	TRBV5-6	TRBJ1-2	-	few
CAWTLPGNYGYTF	TGTGCCTGGACCCTGCCGGGGAACTATGGCTACACCTTC	13	TRBV30	TRBJ1-2	-	few
CASRHRDRGDTEAFF	TGCGCCAGCAGGCACCGGGACAGGGGAGACACTGAAGCTTTCTTT	15	TRBV5-1	TRBJ1-1	TRBD1	-
CASSLRARAHYGYTF	TGTGCCAGCAGCTTAAGGGCCAGGGCACACTATGGCTACACCTTC	15	TRBV7-2	TRBJ1-2	-	-
CASSLAVGRGPANEKLFF	TGCGCCAGCAGCTTGGCCGTTGGTAGGGGCCCTGCTAATGAAAAACTGTTTTTT	18	TRBV5-1	TRBJ1-4	-	few
CASSPGMGNSPLHF	TGTGCCAGCAGCCCTGGTATGGGGAATTCACCCCTCCACTTT	14	TRBV5-6	TRBJ1-6	-	few
CSAALTAGANTGELFF	TGCAGTGCGGCTCTTACGGCAGGGGCGAACACCGGGGAGCTGTTTTTT	16	TRBV20-1	TRBJ2-2	-	-
CASSFAGTSLYDEQYF	TGTGCCAGCAGTTTCGCCGGGACTAGCCTCTACGATGAGCAGTACTTC	16	TRBV12-3/TRBV12-4	TRBJ2-7	TRBD2	-
CASSYSENYGYTF	TGTGCCAGCAGTTATTCAGAGAACTATGGCTACACCTTC	13	TRBV6-2/TRBV6-3	TRBJ1-2	-	-
CASSQVPGGFNEQFF	TGCGCCAGCAGCCAAGTCCCAGGGGGCTTTAATGAGCAGTTCTTC	15	TRBV4-1	TRBJ2-1	TRBD1	few
CASSERTGWSNQPQHF	TGTGCCAGCAGTGAACGGACAGGGTGGAGCAATCAGCCCCAGCATTTT	16	TRBV2	TRBJ1-5	TRBD1	-
CASSLDRGNEKLLF	TGCGCCAGCAGTCTCGACAGGGGGAATGAAAAACTGCTTTTT	14	TRBV4-3	TRBJ1-4	TRBD1	-
CAISETTGAYEQYF	TGTGCCATCAGTGAGACGACAGGCGCCTACGAGCAGTACTTC	14	TRBV10-3	TRBJ2-7	-	many
CSALSIAGGPVDTQYF	TGCAGTGCCCTCTCAATAGCGGGGGGGCCTGTAGATACGCAGTATTTT	16	TRBV20-1	TRBJ2-3	TRBD2	-
CASSVSTSDTGELFF	TGTGCCAGCAGTGTGTCCACTAGCGATACCGGGGAGCTGTTTTTT	15	TRBV7-2	TRBJ2-2	TRBD2	once
CASSLGQLSSYNEQFF	TGTGCCAGCAGCTTGGGACAGTTAAGCTCCTACAATGAGCAGTTCTTC	16	TRBV5-5	TRBJ2-1	-	-
CASSLSSASRGTDTQYF	TGTGCCAGCAGCTTATCCTCCGCTTCAAGGGGAACAGATACGCAGTATTTT	17	TRBV13	TRBJ2-3	-	few
CASSPQPGTVWDEQFF	TGTGCCAGCAGTCCCCAGCCGGGGACAGTATGGGATGAGCAGTTCTTC	16	TRBV27	TRBJ2-1	TRBD1	few
CSVDWGRAYGYTF	TGCAGCGTTGATTGGGGCAGGGCCTATGGCTACACCTTC	13	TRBV29-1	TRBJ1-2	-	-
CSAIPQSNTEAFF	TGCAGTGCTATACCCCAGTCGAACACTGAAGCTTTCTTT	13	TRBV20-1	TRBJ1-1	-	few
CATSDSGGAGTEAFF	TGTGCCACCAGTGATTCAGGGGGCGCGGGCACTGAAGCTTTCTTT	15	TRBV24-1	TRBJ1-1	TRBD1	-
CASGLTGGRRYNEQFF	TGCGCCAGCGGCTTAACAGGGGGACGAAGGTACAATGAGCAGTTCTTC	16	TRBV5-1	TRBJ2-1	TRBD1	-
CASAQRKLAKNIQYF	TGTGCCAGCGCCCAAAGAAAACTAGCCAAAAACATTCAGTACTTC	15	TRBV6-1	TRBJ2-4	-	-
CASSGTSDSTDTQYF	TGTGCCAGCTCCGGGACTAGCGATAGCACAGATACGCAGTATTTT	15	TRBV18	TRBJ2-3	TRBD2	few
CASSFSGGLTYNEQFF	TGTGCCAGCAGCTTCAGCGGGGGGCTAACTTACAATGAGCAGTTCTTC	16	TRBV7-8	TRBJ2-1	TRBD2	few
CSASETGGGHTEAFF	TGCAGTGCTAGCGAAACCGGGGGGGGGCACACTGAAGCTTTCTTT	15	TRBV20-1	TRBJ1-1	-	few
CASSADTRAEAFF	TGTGCCAGCAGTGCCGACACCAGGGCTGAAGCTTTCTTT	13	TRBV25-1	TRBJ1-1	-	-
CASSYTPGLAGGQSGELFF	TGTGCCAGCAGTTACACGCCGGGACTAGCGGGGGGGCAGAGCGGGGAGCTGTTTTTT	19	TRBV6-5	TRBJ2-2	TRBD2	-
CASHRGRGTEAFF	TGTGCCAGCCACAGGGGGCGAGGGACTGAAGCTTTCTTT	13	TRBV19	TRBJ1-1	TRBD1	-
CASSVTGTSYIDTQYF	TGTGCCAGCAGCGTGACCGGGACTAGCTATATAGATACGCAGTATTTT	16	TRBV7-2	TRBJ2-3	TRBD2	-
CAISVQDQGEKLFF	TGTGCCATCAGTGTCCAGGACCAGGGAGAAAAACTGTTTTTT	14	TRBV10-3	TRBJ1-4	-	few
CASSYSVGAGNQPQHF	TGTGCCAGCAGTTACTCGGTAGGGGCGGGCAATCAGCCCCAGCATTTT	16	TRBV6-2/TRBV6-3	TRBJ1-5	-	once
CSAPSLGSNQPQHF	TGCAGTGCTCCCTCGTTGGGAAGCAATCAGCCCCAGCATTTT	14	TRBV20-1	TRBJ1-5	-	few
CASSPGRLLAKNIQYF	TGTGCCAGCAGCCCGGGACGGCTACTAGCCAAAAACATTCAGTACTTC	16	TRBV7-6	TRBJ2-4	-	-
CASSAGHLTNYGYTF	TGTGCCAGCAGCGCGGGACACCTAACTAACTATGGCTACACCTTC	15	TRBV5-5	TRBJ1-2	-	few
CASSYSGWEGLHF	TGTGCCAGCAGTTACTCAGGCTGGGAAGGCCTCCACTTT	13	TRBV6-6	TRBJ1-6	-	-
CASSRQGGLNTEAFF	TGTGCCAGCAGCCGCCAGGGGGGTCTGAACACTGAAGCTTTCTTT	15	TRBV12-3/TRBV12-4	TRBJ1-1	TRBD1	few
CSASSAGGNTGELFF	TGCAGTGCTAGTTCGGCAGGGGGAAACACCGGGGAGCTGTTTTTT	15	TRBV20-1	TRBJ2-2	TRBD1	-
CASSLNIGDTGELFF	TGTGCCAGCAGCTTAAACATCGGAGACACCGGGGAGCTGTTTTTT	15	TRBV7-3	TRBJ2-2	-	few
CSAATGRDTEAFF	TGCAGTGCGGCCACAGGGCGGGACACTGAAGCTTTCTTT	13	TRBV20-1	TRBJ1-1	-	few
CASSQLSKPNEKLFF	TGTGCCAGCAGCCAACTCAGCAAACCGAATGAAAAACTGTTTTTT	15	TRBV3-1	TRBJ1-4	-	-
CASSKETANYGYTF	TGTGCCAGCAGTAAGGAAACCGCTAACTATGGCTACACCTTC	14	TRBV28	TRBJ1-2	-	-
CASSLVGVDLAFF	TGTGCCAGCAGTTTAGTAGGTGTGGATTTAGCTTTCTTT	13	TRBV12-3/TRBV12-4	TRBJ1-1	-	-
CASGGYLTDTRYF	TGTGCCAGCGGGGGATACCTCACAGATACGCGGTATTTT	13	TRBV7-9	TRBJ2-3	-	-
CASSQWLDTGELFF	TGTGCCAGCAGCCAATGGTTAGACACCGGGGAGCTGTTTTTT	14	TRBV16	TRBJ2-2	-	-
CASSSPGISTDTQYF	TGTGCCAGCAGCTCCCCAGGGATCAGCACAGATACGCAGTATTTT	15	TRBV7-9	TRBJ2-3	-	many
CASRGTPKETQYF	TGTGCCAGCAGGGGGACCCCTAAAGAGACCCAGTACTTC	13	TRBV2	TRBJ2-5	-	-
CASSLRQGKGNQPQHF	TGTGCCAGCAGCCTCCGGCAGGGTAAGGGCAATCAGCCCCAGCATTTT	16	TRBV28	TRBJ1-5	-	-